Each of the 30 T cell receptor beta chains below was sequenced from the same sample in a study of metastatic and nonmetastatic thyroid tumors. Not a single patient had been given any form of treatment at any point before undergoing thyroid surgery. With MiXCR, TCRdb called clones anew from the PCR reads. The sample has 15,000 to 20,000 clones; 25% are singletons. The specimen was adjacent normal tissue. The receptors stem from a female donor with papillary thyroid cancer or a benign thyroid nodule (not recorded which). Some clones in this sample may be carry-over from other donors' samples.

This clone is medium-sized. The chain is built from TRBV12-3 or TRBV12-4 and TRBJ2-7; the match to TRBD2 covers 7 bases. The CDR3 totals 12 residues. Trimming removed 5 bases from V and 6 bases from J; junction bases left unmatched: 4. CDR3 sequence reads: CASSLTGGEQYF. The CDR3 bases are TGTGCCAGCAGTCTGACGGGAGGCGAGCAGTACTTC.

This clone was detected a few times. Here the CDR3 reads CASSSAGVIQLYNEQFF. The DNA of the CDR3 is TGTGCCAGCAGTTCCGCGGGAGTTATCCAGCTCTACAATGAGCAGTTCTTC. The chain joins TRBV28 to TRBJ2-1; 7 bases fit TRBD2. Germline CDR1 MDHEN, CDR2 SYDVKM. This CDR3 spans 17 amino acids. V lost 4 bases and J lost 3; bases outside the gene matches: 12.

This clone ranks as medium-sized. The V gene is TRBV7-2, the J gene TRBJ2-7; 7 bases fit TRBD2. CDR1 SGHTA and CDR2 FQGNSA come from the germline V gene. Losses at the gene ends were 3 bases for V and 7 bases for J; bases not matched to a gene: 12. This CDR3 is built from 15 residues. CDR3: CASSLGSAGALEQYF. The DNA of the CDR3 is TGTGCCAGCAGCTTGGGGTCTGCGGGAGCCCTGGAGCAGTACTTC.

Relative to its sample, this clone is medium-sized. The CDR3 DNA reads as TGTGCCATCAACGGAGGGAGCGGATCCCCGGGCGGGGCCAACGTCCTGACTTTC. Protein product: CAINGGSGSPGGANVLTF. J is TRBJ2-6 and V is TRBV10-3, with D perhaps matching TRBD2 (6 bases). V lost 7 bases and J lost 4, with 23 bases in between. This CDR3 has 18 residues. Germline V gives CDR1 ENHRY, CDR2 SYGVKD.

This clone turned up a few times. The genes are TRBV30 and TRBJ2-1; D may be TRBD2 (6 bases). The germline V gene encodes CDR1 GTSNPN and CDR2 SVGIG (reference sequence). V was pared by 8 bases and J by 11 bases, with 19 bases between. The CDR3 sequence is 12 residues long. CDR3 in amino acids: CAHRPTGDKQFF. CDR3 bases: TGTGCCCATAGACCTACGGGGGATAAGCAGTTCTTC. Complete variable domain (other parts from reference TRBV30 and TRBJ2-1): SQTIHQWPATLVQPVGSPLSLECTVEGTSNPNLYWYRQAAGRGLQLLFYSVGIGQISSEVPQNLSASRPQDRQFILSSKKLLLSDSGFYLCAHRPTGDKQFFGPGTRLTVL.

This clone was detected a few times. The chain is built from TRBV6-1 and TRBJ1-6; D perhaps matches TRBD1 (6 bases). Looked up from germline, CDR1 is MNHNS and CDR2 is SASEGT. Trimming cost V 9 bases and J 10 bases, with 19 bases left between them. This CDR3 has 14 residues. CDR3: CASNRARMGSPLHF. DNA of the CDR3: TGTGCCAGTAACAGGGCCAGAATGGGATCACCCCTCCACTTT.

There are many counts of this clone. This rearrangement joins TRBV6-1 to TRBJ1-2; D is undetermined. There are 15 residues in the CDR3. Germline V lookup: CDR1 MNHNS, CDR2 SASEGT. V lost 6 bases, J lost 5 bases, and 19 bases lay in between. Here the CDR3 DNA reads TGTGCCAGCAGAGACCATGGGCAACGCGGATATGGCTACACCTTC. Translation gives CASRDHGQRGYGYTF.

This chain connects TRBV11-3 to TRBJ2-7, with 7 bases matching TRBD1. With 0 bases clipped from V and 2 bases from J, the junction kept 4 bases outside the gene matches. Germline assignment: CDR1 SGHNT and CDR2 YENEEA. The CDR3 sequence is 15 residues long. CDR3 nucleotides: TGTGCCAGCAGCTTAGAGGGGACAGAAGCCTACGAGCAGTACTTC. Amino acids: CASSLEGTEAYEQYF.

This clone has a handful of counts. The chain carries TRBV28 and TRBJ2-1; 11 positions match TRBD2. Germline V lookup: CDR1 MDHEN, CDR2 SYDVKM. Unmatched junction bases numbered 8, after V lost 5 bases and J lost 8 bases. This CDR3 region has 15 residues. CDR3 nucleotides: TGTGCCAGCAGTCTGACTAGCGGGGTGGTCCATGAGCAGTTCTTC. Its translation is CASSLTSGVVHEQFF.

This clone occurred a few times. The rearrangement uses TRBV6-6 and TRBJ2-3; 9 nucleotides agree with TRBD2. This CDR3 contains 16 residues. Germline-derived CDR1 and CDR2 are MNHNY and SVGAGI (reference sequence). The V gene end was trimmed by 2 bases and the J gene end by 4 bases; junction bases not matched to a gene: 7. The CDR3 nucleotides read TGTGCCAGCAGTTACGCGGGCGGGGGGGCCTCAGATACGCAGTATTTT. This gives the protein CASSYAGGGASDTQYF.

There are a few counts of this clone. The rearrangement links TRBV25-1 to TRBJ2-5; possible D gene TRBD2, 5 bases. Per the germline V gene, CDR1 is MGHDK and CDR2 is SYGVNS. The V end lost 1 base, the J end lost 1 base, and 13 bases lay between the germline ends. This CDR3 is 16 amino acids long. CDR3 nucleotides: TGTGCCAGCAGTGAATTGGGAGTAGCGACCCAAGAGACCCAGTACTTC. Translating it yields CASSELGVATQETQYF.

This clone was observed a single time. The chain combines TRBV20-1 with TRBJ1-5, with a tentative D call TRBD1 (6 bases). The germline gives CDR1 DFQATT, CDR2 SNEGSKA (reference sequence). Trimming cost V 5 bases and J 4 bases, with 9 bases left between them. The CDR3 extends over 12 amino acids. CDR3 bases: TGCAGTGCTGCCAGGGGTAATCAGCCCCAGCATTTT. This encodes CSAARGNQPQHF.

In this sample, this clone turned up a few times. This chain uses TRBV20-1 with TRBJ2-7; D gene ambiguous. This CDR3 spans 15 amino acids. Between the trimmed V and J ends, which lost 2 bases and 6 bases, there was a span of 20 bases. CDR1 is DFQATT, CDR2 SNEGSKA, per germline (reference sequence). Written as DNA, the CDR3 is TGCAGTGCTAGACCTTTTTCAGGCCCTCCCCTCGAGCAGTACTTC. It is translated as CSARPFSGPPLEQYF.

V is TRBV20-1 and J is TRBJ1-5, with D perhaps matching TRBD1 (5 bases). The CDR3 runs to 14 residues. Germline V gene sequence: CDR1 DFQATT, CDR2 SNEGSKA (reference sequence). The germline V and J ends were trimmed by 3 bases and 1 base, with 10 bases remaining between them. The CDR3 loop is CSASDRDSNQPQHF. The CDR3 nucleotides are TGCAGTGCTAGCGACCGGGACAGCAATCAGCCCCAGCATTTT.

This rearrangement joins TRBV11-2 to TRBJ2-7; D is perhaps TRBD1 (6 bases). This CDR3 is built from 15 residues. The germline V gene has CDR1 SGHAT and CDR2 FQNNGV. Trimming cost V 2 bases and J 4 bases, with 15 bases left between them. Here the CDR3 DNA reads TGTGCCAGCAGCTTATTGCAGGGGCCTATGTACGAGCAGTACTTC. This translates into CASSLLQGPMYEQYF.

The chain carries TRBV7-2 and TRBJ2-3; a possible D gene is TRBD2 (6 bases). V lost 1 base to trimming and J lost 8 bases, with 13 bases between them. The length of the CDR3 is 14 residues. Germline V gene lookup returns CDR1 SGHTA and CDR2 FQGNSA. In DNA form, the CDR3 reads TGTGCCAGCAGCTTAGTATCCCCCGGGGGTACGCAGTATTTT. This sequence encodes CASSLVSPGGTQYF.

The genes are TRBV11-2 and TRBJ1-6, with D maybe TRBD1 (5 bases). Germline lookup yields CDR1 SGHAT and CDR2 FQNNGV. V was cut by 6 bases and J by 7 bases, with 22 bases left in between. CDR3 size: 17 residues. The CDR3 loop reads CASRPPGRGSSNSPLHF. In nucleotides, the CDR3 is TGTGCCAGCAGACCCCCCGGGCGGGGGAGTTCAAATTCACCCCTCCACTTT.

This clone was observed a handful of times. The rearrangement joins TRBV7-2 to TRBJ2-3; possibly TRBD2 for D (5 bases). The V gene lost 8 bases and the J gene lost 2 bases, with 8 bases spanning the gap. CDR3 length: 12 amino acids. Germline V gene sequence: CDR1 SGHTA, CDR2 FQGNSA. The CDR3 here is CASQRATDTQYF. The CDR3 DNA reads TGTGCCAGCCAGAGGGCCACAGATACGCAGTATTTT.

This clone appeared a few times. The V gene is TRBV7-9, the J gene TRBJ2-5; no definite D call. This CDR3 region has 12 residues. CDR1 and CDR2 (germline): SEHNR, FQNEAQ (reference sequence). Trimming cost V 1 base and J 1 base, with 1 base left between them. Here the CDR3 DNA reads TGTGCCAGCAGCTTAGGCCAAGAGACCCAGTACTTC. It specifies CASSLGQETQYF.

This clone is medium-sized within its sample. The chain recombines TRBV7-8 with TRBJ2-7, with unresolved D. Looked up from germline, CDR1 is SGHVS and CDR2 is FQNEAQ. The V gene lost 1 base and the J gene lost 1 base, with 8 bases spanning the gap. This CDR3 region has 14 residues. CDR3 DNA: TGTGCCAGCAGCTTAGGAGCCGGGTCCTACGAGCAGTACTTC. Protein product: CASSLGAGSYEQYF.

There are a few counts of this clone. A much larger clone lies a single base off, so this may be a read error. Other DNA variants within this sample encode the same CDR3. The chain has TRBV2 and TRBJ2-7; D is undetermined. The CDR3 runs to 15 residues. Per germline, CDR1 SNHLY and CDR2 FYNNEI. V was pared by 3 bases and J by 6 bases, with 18 bases between. The CDR3 DNA sequence: TGTGCCAGCAGTGACGGAAGGGTCCTCCCTGGCGAGCAGTACTTC. It encodes CASSDGRVLPGEQYF. The whole variable domain, remainder taken from reference TRBV2 and TRBJ2-7, is EPEVTQTPSHQVTQMGQEVILRCVPISNHLYFYWYRQILGQKVEFLVSFYNNEISEKSEIFDDQFSVERPDGSNFTLKIRSTKLEDSAMYFCASSDGRVLPGEQYFGPGTRLTVT.

By share of the sample, this clone is medium-sized. The CDR3 does not end in the conserved phenylalanine or tryptophan, so this is likely a read error. V gene TRBV20-1 combines with J gene TRBJ2-1; 9 nucleotides agree with TRBD2. V gave up 6 bases and J gave up 5 bases; unmatched junction bases: 2. The CDR3 sequence is 12 residues long. The germline V gene has CDR1 DFQATT and CDR2 SNEGSKA (reference sequence). CDR3 DNA sequence: TGCAGTGCGGGACTAGCCCACAATGAGCAGTTCGTC. Amino acids: CSAGLAHNEQFV.

The chain combines TRBV6-2 or TRBV6-3 with TRBJ2-6; D is unclear. Germline CDR1 is MNHEY and CDR2 is SVGEGT. This CDR3 is built from 15 residues. Trimming stripped 2 bases from V and 4 bases from J, with 9 bases between. CDR3 in DNA: TGTGCCAGCAGTTACGGTCAGGAAGGGGCCAACGTCCTGACTTTC. It specifies CASSYGQEGANVLTF.

The rearrangement links TRBV6-1 to TRBJ1-5, with TRBD1 as a possible D gene (6 bases). This CDR3 has 14 amino acids. From germline, CDR1 is MNHNS and CDR2 SASEGT. Between the trimmed V and J ends, which lost 6 bases and 4 bases, there was a span of 13 bases. CDR3 DNA: TGTGCCAGCAGGGAGGGACACCAAAATCAGCCCCAGCATTTT. Encoded protein: CASREGHQNQPQHF.

The chain combines TRBV6-1 with TRBJ2-1, with D unresolved. Germline lookup yields CDR1 MNHNS and CDR2 SASEGT. This CDR3 spans 11 amino acids. DNA for the CDR3: TGTGACACAGCGTCCTACAATGAGCAGTTCTTC. This translates into CDTASYNEQFF.

There are many counts of this clone. The chain couples TRBV27 to TRBJ1-1; possibly TRBD1 for D (5 bases). This CDR3 comprises 14 residues. The V gene's germline CDR1 is MNHEY and CDR2 SMNVEV (reference sequence). With 2 bases removed from V and 5 bases from J, the gap between germline ends came to 12 bases. CDR3 coding DNA: TGTGCCAGCAGTTTAGAGGGGCTTTCGACTGAAGCTTTCTTT. This translates into CASSLEGLSTEAFF.

The V gene is TRBV9, the J gene TRBJ2-5; tentatively, D is TRBD1 (6 bases). Per germline, CDR1 SGDLS and CDR2 YYNGEE. V was clipped by 4 bases and J by 7 bases, with 17 bases between them. The CDR3 has 14 amino acids. The CDR3: CASSPGRGTRTQYF. CDR3 nucleotide sequence: TGTGCCAGCAGCCCCGGTAGGGGGACGCGGACCCAGTACTTC.

The chain recombines TRBV19 with TRBJ2-3; D is ambiguous. Trimming removed 1 base at V and 3 bases at J, with 5 bases between. CDR3 length equals 13 residues. Per germline, CDR1 LNHDA and CDR2 SQIVND (reference sequence). CDR3 nucleotides: TGTGCCAGTAGTATAGGGGGAACAGATACGCAGTATTTT. Protein product: CASSIGGTDTQYF. The full variable domain, rest sourced from reference TRBV19 and TRBJ2-3, is DGGITQSPKYLFRKEGQNVTLSCEQNLNHDAMYWYRQDPGQGLRLIYYSQIVNDFQKGDIAEGYSVSREKKESFPLTVTSAQKNPTAFYLCASSIGGTDTQYFGPGTRLTVL.

The CDR3 loop reads CASSLDRATDTQYF. The CDR3 DNA reads as TGCGCCAGCAGCTTGGACAGGGCCACAGATACGCAGTATTTT. The genes are TRBV5-1 and TRBJ2-3; maybe TRBD1 (6 bases). The CDR3 contains 14 residues. The ends were cut back, 0 bases at V and 2 bases at J, with 7 bases in the middle. In germline, CDR1 is SGHRS, CDR2 YFSETQ.

The chain employs TRBV5-6 and TRBJ2-5; weak D call: TRBD2 (5 bases). Trimming left V 4 bases short and J 3 bases short, with 10 bases between. Germline V gene sequence: CDR1 SGHDT, CDR2 YYEEEE. This CDR3 has 13 amino acids. Here the CDR3 DNA reads TGTGCCAGCAGCACGGACTTTGAAGAGACCCAGTACTTC. It yields the protein CASSTDFEETQYF.